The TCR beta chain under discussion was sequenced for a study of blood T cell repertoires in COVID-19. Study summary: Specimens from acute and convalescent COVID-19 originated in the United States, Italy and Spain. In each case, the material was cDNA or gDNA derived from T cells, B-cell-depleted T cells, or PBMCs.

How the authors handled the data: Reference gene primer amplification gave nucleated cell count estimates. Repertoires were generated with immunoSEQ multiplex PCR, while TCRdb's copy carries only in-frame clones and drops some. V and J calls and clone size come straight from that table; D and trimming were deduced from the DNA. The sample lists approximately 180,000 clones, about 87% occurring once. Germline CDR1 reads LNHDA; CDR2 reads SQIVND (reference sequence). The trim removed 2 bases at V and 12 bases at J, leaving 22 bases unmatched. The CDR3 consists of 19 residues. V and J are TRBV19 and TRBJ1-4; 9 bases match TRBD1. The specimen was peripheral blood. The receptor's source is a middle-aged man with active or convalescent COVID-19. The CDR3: CASSIYQRTGVRALEELFF. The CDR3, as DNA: TGTGCCAGTAGTATATATCAGCGGACAGGGGTTCGGGCCCTTGAGGAACTGTTTTTT.